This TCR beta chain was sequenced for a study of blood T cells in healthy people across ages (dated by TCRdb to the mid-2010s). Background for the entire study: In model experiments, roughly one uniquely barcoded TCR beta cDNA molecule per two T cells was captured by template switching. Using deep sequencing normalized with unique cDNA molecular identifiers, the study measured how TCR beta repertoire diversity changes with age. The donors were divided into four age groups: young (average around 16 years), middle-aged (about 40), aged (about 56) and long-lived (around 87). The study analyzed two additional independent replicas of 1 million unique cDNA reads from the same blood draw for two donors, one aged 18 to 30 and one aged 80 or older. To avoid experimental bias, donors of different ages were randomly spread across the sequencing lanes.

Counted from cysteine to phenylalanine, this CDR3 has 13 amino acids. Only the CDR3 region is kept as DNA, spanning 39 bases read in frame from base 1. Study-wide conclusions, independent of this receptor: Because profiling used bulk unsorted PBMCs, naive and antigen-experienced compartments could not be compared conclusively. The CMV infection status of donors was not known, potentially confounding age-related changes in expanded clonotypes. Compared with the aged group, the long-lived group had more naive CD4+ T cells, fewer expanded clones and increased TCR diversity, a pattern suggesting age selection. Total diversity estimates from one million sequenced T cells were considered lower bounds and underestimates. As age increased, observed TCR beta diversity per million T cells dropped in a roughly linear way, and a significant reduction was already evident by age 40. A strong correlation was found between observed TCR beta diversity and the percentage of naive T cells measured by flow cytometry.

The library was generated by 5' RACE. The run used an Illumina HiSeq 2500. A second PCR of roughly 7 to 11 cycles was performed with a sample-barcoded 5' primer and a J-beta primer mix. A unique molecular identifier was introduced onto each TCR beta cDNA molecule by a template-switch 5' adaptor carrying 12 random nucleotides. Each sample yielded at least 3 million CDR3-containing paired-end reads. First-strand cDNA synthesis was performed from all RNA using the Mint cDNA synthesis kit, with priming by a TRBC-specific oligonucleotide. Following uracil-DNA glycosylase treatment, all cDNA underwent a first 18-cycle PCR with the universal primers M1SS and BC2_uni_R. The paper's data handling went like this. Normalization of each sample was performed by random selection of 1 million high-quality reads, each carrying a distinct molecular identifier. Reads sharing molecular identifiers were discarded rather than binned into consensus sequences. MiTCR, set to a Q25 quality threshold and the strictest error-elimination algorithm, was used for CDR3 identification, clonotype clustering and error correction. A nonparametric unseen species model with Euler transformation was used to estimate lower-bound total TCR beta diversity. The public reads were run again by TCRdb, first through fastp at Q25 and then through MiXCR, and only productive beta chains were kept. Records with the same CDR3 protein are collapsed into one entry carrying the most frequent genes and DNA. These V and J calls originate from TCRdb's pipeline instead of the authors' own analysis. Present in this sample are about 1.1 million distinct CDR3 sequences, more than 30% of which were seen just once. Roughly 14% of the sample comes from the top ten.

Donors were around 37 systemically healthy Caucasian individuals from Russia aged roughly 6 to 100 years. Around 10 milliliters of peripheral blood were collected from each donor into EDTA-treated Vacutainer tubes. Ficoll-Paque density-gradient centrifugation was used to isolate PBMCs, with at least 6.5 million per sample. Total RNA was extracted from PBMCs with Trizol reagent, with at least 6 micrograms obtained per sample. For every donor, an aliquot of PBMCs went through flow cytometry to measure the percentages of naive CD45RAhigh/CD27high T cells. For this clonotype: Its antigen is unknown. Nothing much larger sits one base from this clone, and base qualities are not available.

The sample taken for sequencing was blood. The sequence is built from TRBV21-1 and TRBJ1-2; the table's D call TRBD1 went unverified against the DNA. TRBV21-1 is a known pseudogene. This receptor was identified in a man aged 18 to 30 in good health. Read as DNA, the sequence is TGTGCCAGCAGCACCCAGGGGTTTTATGGCTACACCTTC. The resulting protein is CASSTQGFYGYTF.